This TCR beta chain was documented in a study of T cell clonality in common variable immunodeficiency. Study-wide points: Authors noted CVID clonality's cause needs subpopulation repertoire sequencing. Fewer deletions and N-nucleotide insertions were reportedly seen in common variable immunodeficiency TCR beta sequences. CVID subjects showed higher TCRbeta clonality than healthy controls. Repertoire-complication correlations in CVID were limited by patient heterogeneity.

Germline CDR1 SGHRS, CDR2 YFSETQ. This CDR3 region has 18 residues. V dropped 4 bases and J dropped 5; count of bases not matched to a gene: 18. Sequencing used immunoSEQ multiplex PCR; TCRdb keeps in-frame clones, though not all of them. This sample carries 50,000 to 65,000 clones, none of them present only once. The table lists this clone with many counts. Its antigen remains unknown. The read gets to within 3 residues of the CDR3 end, and the germline J gene fills in the rest. The genes are TRBV5-1 and TRBJ2-7, with 10 bases identical to TRBD2. Sequenced: peripheral blood mononuclear cells. The receptor's source is a person aged 18 to 75 in good health. The covered CDR3 bases are TGCGCCAGCAGCCCCGGTAGGAGCGGGAGGGCCAGCACCCACGAG. Translated, it gives CASSPGRSGRASTHE. The entire CDR3 sequence reads CASSPGRSGRASTHEQYF. The full variable domain, its missing parts supplied by reference TRBV5-1 and TRBJ2-7, is KAGVTQTPRYLIKTRGQQVTLSCSPISGHRSVSWYQQTPGQGLQFLFEYFSETQRNKGNFPGRFSGRQFSNSRSEMNVSTLELGDSALYLCASSPGRSGRASTHEQYFGPGTRLTVT.